This paragraph covers one TCR beta chain sequence. The sample comes from a study of blood T cell repertoires in COVID-19. As for the study in general: Acute and convalescent COVID-19 samples came from the United States, Italy and Spain. T cells, B-cell-depleted T cells, or PBMCs supplied cDNA or gDNA.

V was pared by 4 bases and J by 2 bases, with 14 bases between. This CDR3 comprises 15 residues. Per germline, CDR1 SNHLY and CDR2 FYNNEI. Original processing methods: Using reference gene primer amplification, nucleated cell counts were estimated. TCRdb's table, derived via immunoSEQ multiplex PCR, lists solely in-frame clones and lacks some. For V, J and clone size, that table is used; D and trimming come from the DNA. The profile shows 120,000 or so clones, approximately 80% of them singletons. The receptor was isolated from a woman in her sixties with acute or convalescent COVID-19. Sequenced: peripheral blood. The chain is built from TRBV2 and TRBJ1-1, with TRBD1 as a possible D gene (5 bases). CDR3: CASSASGLENTEAFF. In DNA, the CDR3 is TGTGCCAGCAGTGCCTCAGGGTTAGAAAACACTGAAGCTTTCTTT.